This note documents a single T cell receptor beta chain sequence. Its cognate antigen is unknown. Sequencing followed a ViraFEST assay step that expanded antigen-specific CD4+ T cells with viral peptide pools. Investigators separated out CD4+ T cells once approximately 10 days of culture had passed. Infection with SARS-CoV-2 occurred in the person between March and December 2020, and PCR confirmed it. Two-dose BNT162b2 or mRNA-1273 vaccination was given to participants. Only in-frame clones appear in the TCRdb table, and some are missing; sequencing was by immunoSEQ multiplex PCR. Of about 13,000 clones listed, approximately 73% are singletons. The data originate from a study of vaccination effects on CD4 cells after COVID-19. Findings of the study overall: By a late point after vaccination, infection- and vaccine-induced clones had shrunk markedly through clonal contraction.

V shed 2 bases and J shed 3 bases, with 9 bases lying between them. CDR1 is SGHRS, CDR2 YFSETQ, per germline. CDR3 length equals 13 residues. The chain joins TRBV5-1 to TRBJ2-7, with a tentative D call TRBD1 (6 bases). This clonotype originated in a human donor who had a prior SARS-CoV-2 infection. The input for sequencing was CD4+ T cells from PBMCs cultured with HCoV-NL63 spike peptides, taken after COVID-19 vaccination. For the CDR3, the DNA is TGCGCCAGCAGCTTCGAGACAGGCTACGAGCAGTACTTC. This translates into CASSFETGYEQYF.